One sample yielded the 4 T cell receptor beta chains listed below, sequenced in a study of CD8 T cells in acute hepatitis C reinfection. Study conclusions and caveats: Preferential TRBV04 and TRBV06 usage appeared in all groups and was not explained by the naive pool.

Profiled with immunoSEQ multiplex PCR; TCRdb holds only in-frame clones, not every one. This repertoire shows over a thousand clones, around three fifths found once; its top ten account for approximately 10%. Noted time point: at least 347 days after estimated infection, following spontaneous clearance. No in vitro expansion preceded sequencing of these hepatitis C virus-specific cells, which were studied ex vivo. The sample here was HCV NS3-1073 tetramer-sorted CD8+ T cells from PBMCs, taken at follow-up. These receptors came from a middle-aged man who spontaneously cleared hepatitis C infection.

The chain employs TRBV19 and TRBJ1-2; 8 bases match TRBD1. V was pared by 3 bases and J by 0 bases, with 12 bases of the junction left unmatched. The CDR3 loop spans 18 amino acids. The germline gives CDR1 LNHDA, CDR2 SQIVND (reference sequence). The CDR3, as DNA: TGTGCCAGTAGTATCCCTCTGGGACAGGCGTTAGCTAACTATGGCTACACCTTC. Amino acids: CASSIPLGQALANYGYTF.

This chain joins TRBV28 and TRBJ1-2; TRBD1 matches 8 bases. The J segment lost 8 bases and the V segment lost 3 bases, leaving 11 bases of the junction unmatched. This CDR3 spans 15 amino acids. Looked up from germline, CDR1 is MDHEN and CDR2 is SYDVKM. CDR3 coding DNA: TGTGCCAGCAGTTTGTCGACAGGGGAACCGGGAGGCTACACCTTC. It encodes CASSLSTGEPGGYTF.

The chain carries TRBV28 and TRBJ2-2; D is perhaps TRBD1 (6 bases). Germline CDR1 reads MDHEN; CDR2 reads SYDVKM. V was trimmed by 3 bases and J by 0 bases, leaving 14 bases between them. CDR3 size: 17 residues. The CDR3 nucleotides are TGTGCCAGCAGTTTGGAACCAGGGGCCCCGAACACCGGGGAGCTGTTTTTT. Translating gives CASSLEPGAPNTGELFF.

This clone showed up just once. The chain recombines TRBV2 with TRBJ1-2; tentative D call: TRBD1 (6 bases). The CDR3 runs 16 residues. In germline, CDR1 is SNHLY, CDR2 FYNNEI. Trimming cost V 0 bases and J 3 bases, with 14 bases left between them. Here the CDR3 DNA reads TGTGCCAGCAGTGAAGCGATACAGGGCCTCGACTATGGCTACACCTTC. This codes for CASSEAIQGLDYGYTF. Full variable domain (remainder filled in from reference TRBV2 and TRBJ1-2): EPEVTQTPSHQVTQMGQEVILRCVPISNHLYFYWYRQILGQKVEFLVSFYNNEISEKSEIFDDQFSVERPDGSNFTLKIRSTKLEDSAMYFCASSEAIQGLDYGYTFGSGTRLTVV.